Listed below are T cell receptor beta chains from one sample, sequenced in a study of blood T cell repertoires in COVID-19. Some clones are missing from TCRdb's copy, which holds only in-frame ones; the method was immunoSEQ multiplex PCR. The data show about 61,000 clones, around 87% seen once. The sequenced sample consisted of peripheral blood. The origin of the receptors is a man between 60 and 75 years old with acute or convalescent COVID-19. Each CDR3 is given with its conserved first and last residue. The D gene is left open where the match is weak. Some rows mark clone size as missing; the rest say once, few, many or name a class of expanded clone.

TRBV6-2/TRBV6-3	TRBJ2-2	NA	NA	CASGFWQGGTGELFF	TGTGCCAGCGGTTTCTGGCAGGGGGGCACCGGGGAGCTGTTTTTT
TRBV3-1/TRBV3-2	TRBJ2-7	NA	NA	CASSHSSYEQYF	TGTGCCAGCAGCCACAGCTCCTACGAGCAGTACTTC
TRBV5-1	TRBJ1-1	NA	TRBD1	CASSGGQLDTEAFF	TGCGCCAGCAGCGGGGGACAGTTGGACACTGAAGCTTTCTTT
TRBV5-6	TRBJ1-2	once	NA	CASSAGSNYGYTF	TGTGCCAGCAGCGCCGGGTCTAACTATGGCTACACCTTC
TRBV28	TRBJ1-5	NA	NA	CASTSRGGLGNQPQHF	TGTGCCAGCACCTCTCGGGGGGGGCTGGGCAATCAGCCCCAGCATTTT
TRBV10-3	TRBJ2-6	NA	TRBD1	CAISPGQPSGANVLTF	TGTGCCATCAGTCCGGGACAGCCTTCTGGGGCCAACGTCCTGACTTTC
TRBV30	TRBJ1-2	NA	NA	CAWSDGPGRPYTF	TGTGCCTGGAGCGACGGTCCTGGGAGACCCTACACCTTC
TRBV2	TRBJ1-3	NA	NA	CASSRGHTSGNTIYF	TGTGCCAGCAGTCGGGGACATACCTCTGGAAACACCATATATTTT
TRBV2	TRBJ2-7	NA	NA	CASSFRQGGEQYF	TGTGCCAGCAGTTTCAGACAGGGAGGCGAGCAGTACTTC
TRBV18	TRBJ2-1	once	TRBD2	CASSPGLAGLDEQFF	TGTGCCAGCTCACCTGGACTAGCGGGGTTGGATGAGCAGTTCTTC
TRBV10-1	TRBJ1-1	NA	NA	CASSESQGTTEAFF	TGCGCCAGCAGTGAGTCCCAGGGGACCACTGAAGCTTTCTTT
TRBV11-2	TRBJ2-7	NA	NA	CASTPAFRRSYEQYF	TGTGCCAGCACCCCCGCATTCAGGCGATCCTACGAGCAGTACTTC
TRBV6-2/TRBV6-3	TRBJ2-4	few	TRBD2	CASSSTSGGSTLAKNIQYF	TGTGCCAGCAGTTCGACTAGCGGGGGGTCCACGCTAGCCAAAAACATTCAGTACTTC
TRBV3-1/TRBV3-2	TRBJ1-3	few	NA	CASSQGEWGARTSGNTIYF	TGTGCCAGCAGCCAAGGAGAGTGGGGCGCGAGGACCTCTGGAAACACCATATATTTT
TRBV11-2	TRBJ2-7	NA	NA	CASSSPNPPYEQYF	TGTGCCAGCAGCTCGCCTAACCCGCCCTACGAGCAGTACTTC
TRBV6-5	TRBJ1-2	NA	NA	CASTVGVDYGYTF	TGTGCCAGCACCGTCGGGGTAGATTATGGCTACACCTTC
TRBV4-2	TRBJ2-3	few	TRBD2	CASSQVPKRGRTDTQYF	TGTGCCAGCAGCCAAGTACCGAAGCGGGGACGCACAGATACGCAGTATTTT
TRBV27	TRBJ1-1	NA	NA	CASSRRPESTEAFF	TGTGCCAGCAGTCGGCGGCCAGAAAGCACTGAAGCTTTCTTT
TRBV9	TRBJ2-5	once	TRBD1	CASSAGTEEVGTQYF	TGTGCCAGCAGCGCCGGGACAGAAGAAGTGGGGACCCAGTACTTC
TRBV15	TRBJ2-2	NA	TRBD1	CATEPGGQGLTGELFF	TGTGCCACCGAGCCGGGGGGACAGGGCCTAACCGGGGAGCTGTTTTTT
TRBV18	TRBJ2-5	NA	NA	CASSPGRQETQYF	TGTGCCAGCTCACCGGGGAGACAAGAGACCCAGTACTTC
TRBV19	TRBJ1-2	NA	NA	CATQGSGYTF	TGTGCCACTCAGGGATCTGGCTACACCTTC
TRBV7-2	TRBJ2-7	NA	NA	CASSQTRRSSYEQYF	TGTGCCAGCAGCCAGACAAGGAGGAGTTCCTACGAGCAGTACTTC
TRBV18	TRBJ1-3	once	NA	CASSPKHISGNTIYF	TGTGCCAGCTCACCAAAACACATCTCTGGAAACACCATATATTTT
TRBV18	TRBJ1-1	NA	TRBD1	CASFRQGRTEAFF	TGTGCCAGCTTTAGACAGGGTCGCACTGAAGCTTTCTTT
TRBV19	TRBJ2-3	NA	NA	CASSIGGLDTDTQYF	TGTGCCAGTAGTATTGGCGGATTGGACACAGATACGCAGTATTTT
TRBV3-1/TRBV3-2	TRBJ2-7	NA	TRBD2	CASSFKRGGEQYF	TGTGCCAGCAGCTTTAAGCGGGGGGGCGAGCAGTACTTC
TRBV5-1	TRBJ2-1	NA	TRBD1	CASRLGQGARNEQFF	TGCGCCAGCAGGCTGGGGCAGGGGGCTCGAAATGAGCAGTTCTTC
TRBV19	TRBJ1-5	NA	NA	CASSMESPQPQHF	TGTGCCAGTAGTATGGAGTCGCCTCAGCCCCAGCATTTT
TRBV30	TRBJ2-5	NA	NA	CAWTETVIQETQYF	TGTGCCTGGACCGAGACAGTCATCCAAGAGACCCAGTACTTC
TRBV12-3/TRBV12-4	TRBJ2-3	few	TRBD2	CASSGTSSTQYF	TGTGCCAGCAGTGGGACTAGCTCGACGCAGTATTTT
TRBV29-1	TRBJ1-3	NA	NA	CSVGEGNTIYF	TGCAGCGTTGGGGAGGGAAACACCATATATTTT
TRBV6-5	TRBJ2-7	NA	NA	CASSSFGVSYEQYF	TGTGCCAGCAGTAGTTTCGGGGTTTCCTACGAGCAGTACTTC
TRBV5-1	TRBJ2-1	few	NA	CASSLGQASYNEQFF	TGCGCCAGCAGCTTGGGGCAGGCGTCCTACAATGAGCAGTTCTTC
TRBV9	TRBJ1-1	NA	NA	CASSDPGHGTNTEAFF	TGTGCCAGCAGCGACCCGGGACACGGAACGAACACTGAAGCTTTCTTT
TRBV9	TRBJ2-1	NA	NA	CASSVGGGTTYNEQFF	TGTGCCAGCAGCGTAGGTGGAGGGACGACGTACAATGAGCAGTTCTTC
TRBV7-2	TRBJ1-4	NA	NA	CASSDIGTWAGKLFF	TGTGCCAGCAGCGACATCGGGACGTGGGCGGGGAAACTGTTTTTT
TRBV12-3/TRBV12-4	TRBJ1-1	few	NA	CASSLELVTEAFF	TGTGCCAGCAGCCTAGAACTGGTCACTGAAGCTTTCTTT
TRBV11-2	TRBJ2-3	NA	TRBD2	CASSLRTSGGPSTDTQYF	TGTGCCAGCAGCTTACGGACTAGCGGGGGGCCCAGCACAGATACGCAGTATTTT
TRBV29-1	TRBJ2-5	NA	NA	CSVDLGAFQETQYF	TGCAGCGTGGATCTAGGAGCGTTCCAAGAGACCCAGTACTTC
TRBV3-1/TRBV3-2	TRBJ1-3	NA	NA	CASSSPGNTIYF	TGTGCCAGCAGCTCCCCAGGAAACACCATATATTTT
TRBV3-1/TRBV3-2	TRBJ2-7	few	NA	CASSQGPLEQYF	TGTGCCAGCAGCCAAGGGCCCCTCGAGCAGTACTTC
TRBV30	TRBJ2-7	NA	NA	CAWTPIGHHYEQYF	TGTGCCTGGACCCCAATAGGACACCACTACGAGCAGTACTTC
TRBV19	TRBJ1-4	NA	NA	CASIWAPTNEKLFF	TGTGCCAGTATTTGGGCCCCAACTAATGAAAAACTGTTTTTT
TRBV29-1	TRBJ1-2	few	TRBD1	CSAKSGQGNYGYTF	TGCAGCGCTAAGAGCGGACAGGGGAACTATGGCTACACCTTC
TRBV7-3	TRBJ1-6	few	TRBD1	CASSPTGGQGLPLHF	TGTGCCAGCAGCCCAACCGGGGGACAGGGTTTACCCCTCCACTTT
TRBV9	TRBJ2-5	NA	NA	CASSVAADTLQYF	TGTGCCAGCAGCGTAGCCGCGGACACTCTCCAGTACTTC
TRBV5-8	TRBJ2-1	NA	TRBD2	CASSLQRGWGNEQFF	TGTGCCAGCAGCTTGCAGCGGGGCTGGGGCAATGAGCAGTTCTTC
TRBV24-1	TRBJ1-2	NA	TRBD1	CATSDPRDREGVGYTF	TGTGCCACCAGTGACCCCCGGGACAGGGAAGGGGTTGGCTACACCTTC
TRBV3-1/TRBV3-2	TRBJ2-1	NA	NA	CASSVEVSSYNEQFF	TGTGCCAGCAGCGTCGAGGTTAGCTCCTACAATGAGCAGTTCTTC
TRBV7-2	TRBJ1-4	once	NA	CASSLVRTANEKLFF	TGTGCCAGCAGCTTAGTCCGAACGGCTAATGAAAAACTGTTTTTT
TRBV23-1	TRBJ1-2	NA	TRBD1	CASSCDREDYGYTF	TGCGCCAGCAGTTGTGACAGGGAAGACTATGGCTACACCTTC
TRBV9	TRBJ1-6	once	NA	CASSVADTGNSPLHF	TGTGCCAGCAGCGTAGCGGACACAGGGAATTCACCCCTCCACTTT
TRBV30	TRBJ2-7	NA	NA	CAWRGSGGALYEQYF	TGTGCCTGGAGGGGATCCGGTGGGGCCCTCTACGAGCAGTACTTC
TRBV3-1/TRBV3-2	TRBJ2-5	NA	NA	CASSPPTRAQVGETQYF	TGTGCCAGCAGCCCTCCGACGAGAGCCCAAGTCGGGGAGACCCAGTACTTC
TRBV3-1/TRBV3-2	TRBJ2-1	NA	TRBD2	CASSQDLWGTNNEQFF	TGTGCCAGCAGCCAAGATCTCTGGGGGACTAACAATGAGCAGTTCTTC
TRBV19	TRBJ2-7	NA	TRBD2	CASSSGGYGDEQYF	TGTGCCAGTAGTTCGGGAGGGTACGGGGACGAGCAGTACTTC
TRBV7-2	TRBJ2-3	NA	NA	CASSFARDTQYF	TGTGCCAGCAGCTTTGCTCGGGATACGCAGTATTTT
TRBV18	TRBJ2-3	NA	TRBD2	CASSPLLAHSTDTQYF	TGTGCCAGCTCACCACTACTAGCGCATAGCACAGATACGCAGTATTTT
TRBV7-8	TRBJ1-2	NA	NA	CASSPGAASYGYTF	TGTGCCAGCTCGCCTGGGGCAGCAAGCTATGGCTACACCTTC